The 17 T cell receptor beta chains given below trace back to one sample, sequenced in a study of early T cells in non-severe SARS-CoV-2 infection (dated by TCRdb to about 2021). Libraries were made using 5' RACE. The instrument was a NextSeq 500. TCRdb reprocessed the public reads (quality trimming at Q25 with fastp, clone calling with MiXCR) and kept in-frame beta chains. Each record represents a unique CDR3 protein, reported with the most common genes and DNA among its rows. For this sample there are 45,000 or so distinct CDR3 sequences; 5.5% to 7.5% appear just once. 12% of the sample lies in the top ten. Sequencing was done on a sample of whole blood. Receptor source: an adult who was a healthcare worker with PCR-confirmed SARS-CoV-2 infection or an uninfected control (not recorded which).

The V call is TRBV5-1, the J call TRBJ2-2; D uncertain. V was clipped by 0 bases and J by 2 bases, with 8 bases between them. CDR3 size: 15 residues. Germline V gives CDR1 SGHRS, CDR2 YFSETQ. CDR3 protein: CASSLGSTNTGELFF. DNA of the CDR3: TGCGCCAGCAGCTTGGGCTCGACAAACACCGGGGAGCTGTTTTTT.

The gene calls are TRBV12-3 or TRBV12-4 and TRBJ1-3; D might be TRBD1 (6 bases). Trimming removed 6 bases at V and 2 bases at J, with 14 bases between. The CDR3 is made up of 15 amino acids. CDR3 sequence: CASSWGDKAGNTIYF. CDR3 sequence (DNA): TGTGCCAGCAGCTGGGGGGACAAGGCTGGAAACACCATATATTTT.

The rearrangement uses TRBV7-2 and TRBJ2-3, with TRBD2 identical over 9 bases. CDR1 and CDR2 (germline): SGHTA, FQGNSA. The CDR3 spans 17 residues. V gave up 1 base and J gave up 6 bases; unmatched junction bases: 11. The CDR3: CASSLVSAGGRVDTQYF. In DNA, the CDR3 is TGTGCCAGCAGCTTAGTTTCAGCGGGGGGCCGCGTGGATACGCAGTATTTT.

This clonotype was seen repeatedly, ten times or more. V and J are TRBV6-1 and TRBJ2-3; TRBD1 might be the D (7 bases). Looked up from germline, CDR1 is MNHNS and CDR2 is SASEGT. This CDR3 contains 17 residues. Trimming left V 2 bases short and J 3 bases short, with 18 bases between. This CDR3 reads CASSETGAGGKTDTQYF. CDR3 DNA sequence: TGTGCCAGCAGTGAAACGGGAGCAGGGGGTAAGACAGATACGCAGTATTTT.

The J gene is TRBJ2-1, the V gene TRBV20-1; TRBD1 aligns across 7 bases. CDR3 length equals 15 residues. Germline CDR1 reads DFQATT; CDR2 reads SNEGSKA (reference sequence). The ends lost 5 bases at V and 7 bases at J; junction bases unmatched: 14. The CDR3 sequence: CSAEQQGFPRNEQFF. Written as DNA, the CDR3 is TGCAGTGCTGAACAACAGGGGTTTCCTAGGAATGAGCAGTTCTTC.

The sample holds many counts of this clonotype. The chain combines TRBV15 with TRBJ2-7; 8 positions match TRBD2. V was pared by 2 bases and J by 2 bases, with 5 bases of the junction left unmatched. The CDR3 covers 15 residues. Germline lookup yields CDR1 LNHNV and CDR2 YYDKDF (reference sequence). The CDR3 here is CATSRFREGTYEQYF. CDR3 sequence (DNA): TGTGCCACCAGCAGATTCCGGGAGGGGACCTACGAGCAGTACTTC.

This clonotype was found many times. The chain uses TRBV27 and TRBJ1-5; 7 nucleotides agree with TRBD1. Germline-derived CDR1 and CDR2 are MNHEY and SMNVEV (reference sequence). The V and J ends lost 3 bases and 4 bases, in that order; junction bases with no gene match: 6. This CDR3 is 15 amino acids long. CDR3 bases: TGTGCCAGCAGTTTTACGGGACAGAGTAATCAGCCCCAGCATTTT. Its protein product is CASSFTGQSNQPQHF.

The chain uses TRBV27 and TRBJ2-2; 14 bases are a match to TRBD2. The CDR3 spans 15 residues. V trimming: 3 bases; J trimming: 7 bases; junction bases outside the gene matches: 1. In germline, CDR1 is MNHEY, CDR2 SMNVEV (reference sequence). For the CDR3, the DNA is TGTGCCAGCAGTTTCGGACTAGCGGGGGGCGGGGAGCTGTTTTTT. It is translated as CASSFGLAGGGELFF.

This clonotype was seen many times. The rearrangement links TRBV7-9 to TRBJ1-1, with 7 bases matching TRBD1. The CDR3 consists of 15 residues. Unmatched junction bases numbered 6, after V lost 5 bases and J lost 0 bases. The germline V gene has CDR1 SEHNR and CDR2 FQNEAQ (reference sequence). CDR3 DNA: TGTGCCAGCAGCCTGGCACAGGGGCTGAACACTGAAGCTTTCTTT. It translates to CASSLAQGLNTEAFF.

This chain joins TRBV6-5 and TRBJ1-1; D is unclear. In germline, CDR1 is MNHEY, CDR2 SVGAGI. The CDR3 length is 12 residues. Trimming left V 10 bases short and J 1 base short, with 10 bases between. CDR3 DNA: TGTGCCACCACCGGGAAGAACACTGAAGCTTTCTTT. Translated: CATTGKNTEAFF.

This clonotype was seen repeatedly, ten times or more. The V and J genes are TRBV7-9 and TRBJ1-1; D uncertain. CDR3 length equals 16 residues. Deletions cut 4 bases from V and 4 bases from J, with 19 bases between. In germline, CDR1 is SEHNR, CDR2 FQNEAQ (reference sequence). The CDR3: CASSSKPLTGSTEAFF. The DNA for the CDR3 is TGTGCCAGCAGCTCCAAACCCCTCACGGGGAGCACTGAAGCTTTCTTT.

Many counts were recorded for this clonotype. The V call is TRBV2, the J call TRBJ1-6; 7 nucleotides agree with TRBD1. The V gene end was trimmed by 4 bases and the J gene end by 6 bases; junction bases not matched to a gene: 9. The germline gives CDR1 SNHLY, CDR2 FYNNEI. The CDR3 is 16 residues long. For the CDR3, the DNA is TGTGCCAGCAGTGCACAGGGGCGCGCGGCTAATTCACCCCTCCACTTT. It codes for CASSAQGRAANSPLHF.

This clonotype showed up many times. The chain couples TRBV4-1 to TRBJ1-1; 8 nucleotides match TRBD1. CDR1 MGHRA and CDR2 YSYEKL come from the germline V gene. The trim removed 1 base at V and 0 bases at J, leaving 4 bases unmatched. The CDR3 contains 16 residues. CDR3 bases: TGCGCCAGCAGCCAAGGACAGGGGAATCTGAACACTGAAGCTTTCTTT. Protein sequence: CASSQGQGNLNTEAFF.

V usage is TRBV6-1 and J usage is TRBJ2-5; 9 nucleotides line up with TRBD1. V lost 2 bases to trimming and J lost 7 bases; unmatched junction nucleotides: 11. The CDR3 is made up of 16 amino acids. Germline CDR1 MNHNS, CDR2 SASEGT. The CDR3 sequence is CASSEIRDRVFGTQYF. CDR3 nucleotide sequence: TGTGCCAGCAGTGAAATCCGGGACAGGGTATTCGGGACCCAGTACTTC.

At least ten counts were recorded for this clonotype. The chain joins TRBV12-3 or TRBV12-4 to TRBJ1-1, with 7 bases that match TRBD1. Trimming took 7 bases from V and 0 from J; bases not matched to a gene: 5. The CDR3 spans 14 residues. CDR3 protein: CASNPTGMNTEAFF. The CDR3 nucleotides are TGTGCCAGCAATCCGACAGGGATGAACACTGAAGCTTTCTTT.

There are a few counts of this clonotype. This sequence joins TRBV11-2 and TRBJ2-3; 8 bases fit TRBD2. With V trimmed by 5 bases and J by 0 bases, 4 bases remained unmatched. This CDR3 region has 15 residues. Germline-derived CDR1 and CDR2 are SGHAT and FQNNGV. CDR3 in amino acids: CASSRRGASTDTQYF. For the CDR3, the DNA is TGTGCCAGCAGCCGGCGGGGGGCGAGCACAGATACGCAGTATTTT.

This clonotype was seen many times. This chain joins TRBV5-6 and TRBJ2-7; 10 positions agree with TRBD1. The CDR3 covers 14 residues. Germline V gives CDR1 SGHDT, CDR2 YYEEEE. V was pared by 0 bases and J by 5 bases, with 2 bases of the junction left unmatched. CDR3 sequence reads: CASSLGQGADEQYF. Here the CDR3 DNA reads TGTGCCAGCAGCTTGGGACAGGGGGCCGACGAGCAGTACTTC.